The 10 T cell receptor beta chains below all came from one sample that was sequenced in a study of cytomegalovirus exposure and HLA in healthy donors. With 60 Vbeta and 13 Jbeta primers, the PCR was carried out. This table comes from immunoSEQ multiplex PCR, and its TCRdb copy is limited to in-frame clones, with some not included. The sample lists around 110,000 clones; roughly three fifths were seen once. The specimen sequenced was PBMCs. The source of these receptors is a woman aged 40 to 55 in good health and CMV-seropositive.

The chain is built from TRBV7-2 and TRBJ2-3, with a weak D call TRBD2 (6 bases). The V gene's germline CDR1 is SGHTA and CDR2 FQGNSA. The CDR3 is 15 amino acids. Trimming shortened V by 5 bases and J by 1 base, and 13 bases separated the two germline ends. CDR3 sequence reads: CASSPRDLGTDTQYF. The DNA of the CDR3 is TGTGCCAGCAGCCCGCGGGACCTCGGCACAGATACGCAGTATTTT.

The chain joins TRBV5-1 to TRBJ2-7; 7 bases are shared with TRBD1. CDR3 size: 14 residues. J lost 0 bases, V lost 5 bases, and 5 bases had no gene match. CDR1 and CDR2 (germline): SGHRS, YFSETQ. In DNA, the CDR3 is TGCGCCAGCAGGTCCGGGACAGCCTCCTACGAGCAGTACTTC. Amino acid sequence: CASRSGTASYEQYF.

The rearrangement joins TRBV2 to TRBJ2-2; 7 bases line up with TRBD2. V lost 7 bases and J lost 4; bases outside the gene matches: 3. The CDR3 sequence is 13 residues long. Germline loops: CDR1 SNHLY, CDR2 FYNNEI. CDR3 DNA sequence: TGTGCCAGCAAACTAGCGACCACCGGGGAGCTGTTTTTT. Residues: CASKLATTGELFF. Full variable domain (remainder filled in from reference TRBV2 and TRBJ2-2): EPEVTQTPSHQVTQMGQEVILRCVPISNHLYFYWYRQILGQKVEFLVSFYNNEISEKSEIFDDQFSVERPDGSNFTLKIRSTKLEDSAMYFCASKLATTGELFFGEGSRLTVL.

The V gene is TRBV6-5, the J gene TRBJ2-2; D is possibly TRBD1 (6 bases). V lost 6 bases and J lost 3, with 11 bases in between. Germline CDR1 MNHEY, CDR2 SVGAGI. The CDR3 contains 14 residues. CDR3 residues: CASRPYRDTGELFF. The CDR3 coding sequence is TGTGCCAGCAGACCTTACAGGGACACCGGGGAGCTGTTTTTT.

The chain employs TRBV19 and TRBJ1-4; perhaps TRBD1 as D (5 bases). This CDR3 has 14 residues. Trimming removed 3 bases from V and 12 bases from J, with 17 bases in between. The germline CDR1 and CDR2 sequences are LNHDA and SQIVND (reference sequence). CDR3 coding DNA: TGTGCCAGTAGTATTGCCTCCGGGACTCGAGAACTGTTTTTT. Amino acid sequence: CASSIASGTRELFF.

The chain links TRBV28 to TRBJ1-3; 7 bases match TRBD1. The CDR3 extends over 15 amino acids. The germline V gene encodes CDR1 MDHEN and CDR2 SYDVKM. V shed 4 bases and J 5 bases; nucleotides not matched to a gene: 8. In nucleotides, the CDR3 is TGTGCCAGCAGTTCGTTAACAGGGGCGCGAAACACCATATATTTT. As protein: CASSSLTGARNTIYF.

V gene TRBV7-3 combines with J gene TRBJ1-2; 7 bases align to TRBD1. The CDR3 extends over 16 amino acids. Germline V gene lookup returns CDR1 SGHTA and CDR2 FQGTGA. The junction had 8 bases not matched to a gene; V was cut back by 0 bases and J by 4 bases. The chain's CDR3 is CASSLTGQGEIYGYTF. DNA of the CDR3: TGTGCCAGCAGCTTAACGGGGCAGGGGGAAATCTATGGCTACACCTTC.

This clone was seen a handful of times. V is TRBV2 and J is TRBJ1-6, with TRBD1 as a possible D gene (6 bases). This CDR3 is 14 amino acids long. The germline V and J ends were trimmed by 11 bases and 7 bases, with 18 bases remaining between them. Germline CDR1 reads SNHLY; CDR2 reads FYNNEI. The CDR3 loop is CARRQGSPNSPLHF. CDR3 sequence (DNA): TGTGCCCGACGGCAGGGGAGCCCGAATTCACCCCTCCACTTT.

A few counts support this clone. The genes are TRBV27 and TRBJ1-1; 7 nucleotides match TRBD1. The ends lost 3 bases at V and 7 bases at J; junction bases unmatched: 11. The CDR3 has 15 amino acids. Germline V gene lookup returns CDR1 MNHEY and CDR2 SMNVEV (reference sequence). The CDR3 protein is CASSFGQAEGFEAFF. The CDR3 nucleotides read TGTGCCAGCAGTTTTGGACAGGCAGAGGGCTTTGAAGCTTTCTTT.

This clone is medium-sized by share. The chain combines TRBV6-4 with TRBJ2-1; 10 nucleotides agree with TRBD2. Trimming at V came to 5 bases and at J to 7 bases, leaving 5 bases not matched to a gene. This CDR3 contains 14 residues. CDR1 is MRHNA, CDR2 SNTAGT, per germline. This CDR3 reads CASSSSAGGNEQFF. The DNA of the CDR3 is TGTGCCAGCAGTTCCTCAGCGGGAGGGAATGAGCAGTTCTTC.